What follows is one TCR beta chain and its context. Healthy Caucasian individuals from Russia aged roughly 6 to 95 served as donors. The source of the sample is a study of blood T cells in healthy people across ages. Alongside a J-beta primer mix, a sample-barcoded 5' primer served in a second PCR lasting roughly 7 to 11 cycles. Each CDR3 protein gets one entry after TCRdb re-called the 5' RACE reads with MiXCR. The sample holds about 1.5 million distinct CDR3 sequences, around 39% seen once. This TCR was recovered from a young woman in good health. The source material was blood.

This CDR3 reads CASRSRILSSYNEQFF. The CDR3 DNA reads TGTGCCAGCCGTTCTCGGATCTTAAGCTCCTACAATGAGCAGTTCTTC. The chain couples TRBV28 to TRBJ2-1; D gene ambiguous. The ends were cut back, 8 bases at V and 0 bases at J, with 17 bases in the middle. The CDR3 is 16 residues long. Germline CDR1 reads MDHEN; CDR2 reads SYDVKM.